Reported below is one T cell receptor beta chain. CDR1 is SGHTA and CDR2 is FQGTGA in the germline V gene. V gave up 4 bases and J gave up 9 bases; unmatched junction bases: 14. The CDR3 has 16 residues. A quantity of roughly 0.5 to 1 ug RNA underwent reverse transcription using random hexamers. TCRdb reanalysed the immunoSEQ multiplex PCR reads using MiXCR and keeps one entry per CDR3 protein. The table shows about 210,000 distinct CDR3 sequences, with nearly 97% occurring only once. The sample is drawn from a study of CD8 T cells in Susac syndrome. This rearrangement joins TRBV7-3 to TRBJ2-1, with 8 bases that match TRBD2. Specimen: CD4+ T cells from PBMCs. The receptor was derived from a human donor with multiple sclerosis. The CDR3, as DNA: TGTGCCAGCAGCTCCGGGGCAGCGGGGGAAGAGCGTGAGCAGTTCTTC. It codes for CASSSGAAGEEREQFF.